This entry features one T cell receptor (beta chain) sequence. The record originates from a study of identical twins. TCRdb independently ran MiXCR on the 5' RACE reads; one entry per CDR3 protein. The sample lists around 1.7 million distinct CDR3 sequences, less than 35% occurring once. CDR3 length equals 14 residues. The germline CDR1 and CDR2 sequences are ENHRY and SYGVKD. After removal of 7 bases from V and 3 bases from J, the junction contained 5 bases not matched to a gene. Sample: cord blood. The gene calls are TRBV10-3 and TRBJ2-3, with 9 bases lining up with TRBD2. The sequence was collected from a newborn girl in good health. The CDR3: CAITAGGITDTQYF. The CDR3 DNA follows: TGTGCCATCACGGCGGGGGGGATAACAGATACGCAGTATTTT.